Included here is one T cell receptor (beta chain) sequence, with context. V lost 0 bases, J lost 5 bases, and 20 bases lay in between. The CDR3 runs 17 residues. CDR1 is SGHTA and CDR2 is FQGNSA in the germline V gene. This sample was taken from a study of blood T cell repertoires in COVID-19. Only in-frame clones appear in the TCRdb table, and some are missing; sequencing was by immunoSEQ multiplex PCR. The sample gives some 77,000 clones, around 85% of which show up once; approximately 8% is in the top ten. The sample taken for sequencing was peripheral blood. This sequence was found in a man aged 30 to 39 with acute or convalescent COVID-19. V is TRBV7-2 and J is TRBJ2-7, with D possibly matching TRBD1 (5 bases). DNA of the CDR3: TGTGCCAGCAGCTTAGCGCCGGCCAGGGCATCCCGCCACGAGCAGTACTTC. Its translation: CASSLAPARASRHEQYF.